This T cell receptor (beta chain) was sequenced for a study of T-cell memory formation after mild COVID-19. Study information: The study found TCR clusters largely donor specific.

Findings of the study overall: Among contracting clones, CD4+ were mainly CM/EM and CD8+ enriched in EMRA.

This clonotype has ten or more counts. Its antigen is still unknown. The authors produced TCR alpha and TCR beta cDNA libraries with sample barcodes and UMIs by 5'RACE using constant-segment primers. A single record per CDR3 protein comes from TCRdb applying MiXCR to the 5' RACE reads. The data show approximately 390,000 distinct CDR3 sequences, more than 15% seen once. The clonotype comes from a man aged 18 to 30 who had mild COVID-19 (a few samples of this study predate the infection). Cell type and time point are not known. Sequenced sample: PBMCs or a T cell subset sorted from them (not recorded which).

The CDR3 nucleotides are TGCAGCGTTGAAGGACTGGTGGCAGCAGATACGCAGTATTTT. The encoded protein is CSVEGLVAADTQYF. The chain has TRBV29-1 and TRBJ2-3, with D hard to call. V lost 1 base, J lost 4 bases, and 12 bases lay in between. Germline CDR1 and CDR2: SQVTM and ANQGSEA. The CDR3 length is 14 residues.